The 31 T cell receptor beta chains below come from one sample, sequenced in a study of blood T cell repertoires in COVID-19. TCRdb keeps only in-frame clones here, not all; method: immunoSEQ multiplex PCR. The sample includes 110,000 or so clones, roughly 80% of them seen just once. The sample consisted of peripheral blood. The receptors stem from a woman in her thirties or forties with acute or convalescent COVID-19.

V gene TRBV2 combines with J gene TRBJ1-5; a weak D match, TRBD1 (5 bases). CDR1 and CDR2 (germline): SNHLY, FYNNEI. V was shortened by 6 bases and J by 6 bases, with 12 bases between the two germline ends. The CDR3 totals 13 residues. In nucleotides, the CDR3 is TGTGCCAGCAGAGTGCAGGGAAGTCAGCCCCAGCATTTT. This codes for CASRVQGSQPQHF.

V is TRBV6-5 and J is TRBJ1-5; D unclear. There are 14 residues in the CDR3. Trimming took off 5 bases at V and 1 base at J, with 9 bases between the two ends. Germline V gene lookup returns CDR1 MNHEY and CDR2 SVGAGI. The DNA for the CDR3 is TGTGCCAGCAGTAGGAGTCCGAGCAATCAGCCCCAGCATTTT. Its protein product is CASSRSPSNQPQHF.

The J gene is TRBJ2-3, the V gene TRBV27; 8 bases are shared with TRBD2. Germline CDR1 MNHEY, CDR2 SMNVEV (reference sequence). The CDR3 is 18 residues long. The trim removed 2 bases at V and 3 bases at J, leaving 13 bases unmatched. The CDR3 region has the DNA TGTGCCAGCAGTTTAGGGCGCGGGCAGCGGGGGACGACAGATACGCAGTATTTT. Translated, it gives CASSLGRGQRGTTDTQYF.

V gene TRBV2 combines with J gene TRBJ1-2; TRBD1 matches at 7 bases. This CDR3 has 14 residues. With 10 bases clipped from V and 1 base from J, the junction kept 9 bases outside the gene matches. CDR1 is SNHLY and CDR2 is FYNNEI in the germline V gene. The CDR3 region is CATSRQGGNYGYTF. CDR3 sequence (DNA): TGTGCCACAAGCCGACAGGGTGGTAACTATGGCTACACCTTC.

V usage is TRBV7-9 and J usage is TRBJ2-7, with D possibly TRBD2 on 5 matching bases. V shed 3 bases and J shed 5 bases, with 8 bases lying between them. Germline V gene lookup returns CDR1 SEHNR and CDR2 FQNEAQ (reference sequence). There are 12 residues in the CDR3. This CDR3 is CASSFEGNEQYF. CDR3 nucleotides: TGTGCCAGCAGCTTCGAGGGAAACGAGCAGTACTTC.

This clone was picked up one time. The chain couples TRBV18 to TRBJ1-5; perhaps TRBD1 as D (5 bases). This CDR3 comprises 16 residues. CDR1 is KGHSH, CDR2 LQKENI, per germline. Between the trimmed V and J ends, which lost 6 bases and 2 bases, there was a span of 17 bases. The CDR3 sequence: CASSQFGLGGNQPQHF. CDR3 in DNA: TGTGCCAGCTCCCAATTTGGGTTAGGGGGCAATCAGCCCCAGCATTTT.

The chain has TRBV5-4 and TRBJ1-5, with D unresolved. The V and J ends lost 0 bases and 1 base respectively, with 8 bases between them. The V gene's germline CDR1 is SGHNT and CDR2 YYREEE (reference sequence). CDR3 length: 15 residues. The CDR3 DNA follows: TGTGCCAGCAGCTTGGGCGGGGTGAGCAATCAGCCCCAGCATTTT. The encoded protein is CASSLGGVSNQPQHF.

This chain uses TRBV6-5 with TRBJ2-2; 9 positions match TRBD1. There are 15 residues in the CDR3. Unmatched junction bases numbered 5, after V lost 2 bases and J lost 7 bases. In germline, CDR1 is MNHEY, CDR2 SVGAGI. CDR3 loop: CASSYGGTGFGELFF. As DNA, the CDR3 is TGTGCCAGCAGTTACGGGGGGACAGGGTTCGGGGAGCTGTTTTTT.

The CDR3 is CASSVGGTEGYYSPLHF. The CDR3 nucleotides read TGTGCCAGCAGCGTAGGGGGCACGGAAGGTTACTATTCACCCCTCCACTTT. This chain links TRBV9 with TRBJ1-6; D perhaps matches TRBD1 (5 bases). The V end was cut by 0 bases, the J end by 8 bases, with 18 bases between. Germline V gene sequence: CDR1 SGDLS, CDR2 YYNGEE. The CDR3 is made up of 17 amino acids.

This clone was observed a single time. The chain recombines TRBV18 with TRBJ1-6, with D possibly matching TRBD1 (6 bases). The CDR3 totals 14 residues. The V end was cut by 4 bases, the J end by 7 bases, with 11 bases between. Germline values: CDR1 KGHSH, CDR2 LQKENI. The CDR3 DNA reads as TGTGCCAGCTCACAAGACAGGAGCAATTCACCCCTCCACTTT. This translates into CASSQDRSNSPLHF.

The CDR3 region has the DNA TGTGCCAGCAGTTATGCAGGGACATATACGCAGTATTTT. This gives the protein CASSYAGTYTQYF. The rearrangement joins TRBV6-2 or TRBV6-3 to TRBJ2-3; the D gene is possibly TRBD1 (6 bases). Germline assignment: CDR1 MNHEY and CDR2 SVGEGT. The CDR3 is 13 residues long. Trimming removed 3 bases from V and 7 bases from J, with 11 bases in between.

The chain has TRBV6-2 or TRBV6-3 and TRBJ1-1, with D hard to call. This CDR3 has 13 amino acids. From germline, CDR1 is MNHEY and CDR2 SVGEGT. The V gene lost 5 bases and the J gene lost 2 bases, with 9 bases spanning the gap. The CDR3 coding sequence is TGTGCCAGCAGTAGCTTATCCAACACTGAAGCTTTCTTT. Its protein product is CASSSLSNTEAFF.

The chain carries TRBV6-6 and TRBJ1-1; tentative D call: TRBD1 (6 bases). V was pared by 6 bases and J by 4 bases, with 12 bases between. The germline V gene encodes CDR1 MNHNY and CDR2 SVGAGI (reference sequence). CDR3 length: 13 amino acids. Here the CDR3 DNA reads TGTGCCAGCAGCAACAACAGGGTCACTGAAGCTTTCTTT. Encoded protein: CASSNNRVTEAFF.

This clone was seen just once. CDR3 nucleotide sequence: TGTGCCAGCAGCTTAGGGACAGACATGAACACTGAAGCTTTCTTT. It translates to CASSLGTDMNTEAFF. The chain couples TRBV11-2 to TRBJ1-1, with D perhaps TRBD1 (6 bases). The germline V gene encodes CDR1 SGHAT and CDR2 FQNNGV. Trimming removed 1 base at V and 0 bases at J, with 9 bases between. The CDR3 spans 15 residues.

The chain has TRBV5-4 and TRBJ2-7, with a weak D call TRBD1 (6 bases). V dropped 2 bases and J dropped 2 bases, with 8 bases sitting between them. The V gene's germline CDR1 is SGHNT and CDR2 YYREEE (reference sequence). The CDR3 extends over 13 amino acids. The DNA of the CDR3 is TGTGCCAGCAGCTTTAACAGGGCCTACGAGCAGTACTTC. This codes for CASSFNRAYEQYF.

The J gene is TRBJ2-7, the V gene TRBV5-5, with TRBD1 as a possible D gene (6 bases). Trimming left V 3 bases short and J 0 bases short, with 19 bases between. The CDR3 runs to 17 residues. Per the germline V gene, CDR1 is SGHKS and CDR2 is YYEKEE (reference sequence). The CDR3, as DNA: TGTGCCAGCAGCTCAAGCGAAAACAGGGTTCTCTCCTACGAGCAGTACTTC. Its translation is CASSSSENRVLSYEQYF.

This clone was picked up one time. This rearrangement joins TRBV4-1 to TRBJ1-2; D remains unclear. The CDR3 length is 15 residues. The germline V gene encodes CDR1 MGHRA and CDR2 YSYEKL. Trimming took off 5 bases at V and 5 bases at J, with 18 bases between the two ends. The CDR3 DNA reads TGCGCCAGCAGCACCTCACAGTCCAGTCGGTATGGCTACACCTTC. It yields the protein CASSTSQSSRYGYTF.

V gene TRBV20-1 combines with J gene TRBJ2-5; D gene unclear. The germline V and J ends were trimmed by 7 bases and 1 base, with 7 bases remaining between them. The length of the CDR3 is 11 residues. The germline V gene has CDR1 DFQATT and CDR2 SNEGSKA (reference sequence). The CDR3 bases are TGCAGTGTAGACTCCCAAGAGACCCAGTACTTC. Translated: CSVDSQETQYF.

V gene TRBV7-3 combines with J gene TRBJ1-2, with 7 bases that match TRBD1. The CDR3 loop spans 18 amino acids. Germline V CDR1 and CDR2: SGHTA, FQGTGA. J gave up 4 bases and V 5 bases, and 19 bases lay outside the gene matches. Here the CDR3 reads CASSPTILTRQGLYGYTF. In nucleotides, the CDR3 is TGTGCCAGCAGCCCGACGATCCTTACACGACAGGGCCTCTATGGCTACACCTTC.

The J gene is TRBJ1-4, the V gene TRBV5-1; no firm D call. The CDR3 loop spans 18 amino acids. Trimming removed 3 bases at V and 0 bases at J, with 18 bases between. The V gene's germline CDR1 is SGHRS and CDR2 YFSETQ. CDR3 in DNA: TGCGCCAGCAGCTATGGAGACCTCAATCTTGCAACTAATGAAAAACTGTTTTTT. Residues: CASSYGDLNLATNEKLFF.

The chain joins TRBV6-6 to TRBJ2-3; the match to TRBD2 covers 12 bases. J gave up 4 bases and V 6 bases, and 2 bases lay outside the gene matches. The CDR3 sequence is 14 residues long. Per germline, CDR1 MNHNY and CDR2 SVGAGI (reference sequence). The CDR3 bases are TGTGCCAGCAGGTCTAGCGGGGGGGCAGATACGCAGTATTTT. Residues: CASRSSGGADTQYF.

This clone was observed once. V and J are TRBV6-5 and TRBJ1-2; a weak D match, TRBD1 (6 bases). Per germline, CDR1 MNHEY and CDR2 SVGAGI. The CDR3 runs to 15 residues. Trimming took 4 bases from V and 6 from J, leaving 18 bases between them. The CDR3 loop is CASSWGTTGRNGYTF. The CDR3 DNA sequence: TGTGCCAGCAGTTGGGGAACAACAGGGCGGAATGGCTACACCTTC.

This clone was found a few times. The V call is TRBV7-9, the J call TRBJ2-7, with TRBD1 matching over 12 bases. CDR3 length equals 17 residues. V gave up 4 bases and J gave up 7 bases; unmatched junction bases: 14. CDR1 and CDR2 from the germline V gene are SEHNR and FQNEAQ (reference sequence). The DNA for the CDR3 is TGTGCCAGCAGCTCCCCCGTCGGAGGGACAGGGGGCAGGGAGCAGTACTTC. Its translation: CASSSPVGGTGGREQYF.

The chain has TRBV6-5 and TRBJ2-2; 7 bases are shared with TRBD1. The CDR3 length is 15 residues. After removal of 5 bases from V and 0 bases from J, the junction contained 3 bases not matched to a gene. Germline V CDR1 and CDR2: MNHEY, SVGAGI. This CDR3 is CASSPGQTNTGELFF. The CDR3 nucleotides read TGTGCCAGCAGTCCGGGACAGACGAACACCGGGGAGCTGTTTTTT.

CDR3 DNA: TGTGCCAGCAGGAACCAGGGGGAGCAGTACTTC. It specifies CASRNQGEQYF. This chain uses TRBV12-3 or TRBV12-4 with TRBJ2-7, with TRBD1 as a possible D gene (6 bases). The V gene lost 6 bases and the J gene lost 7 bases, with 10 bases spanning the gap. The CDR3 length is 11 residues.

The J gene is TRBJ1-2, the V gene TRBV2; D is perhaps TRBD1 (5 bases). This CDR3 is built from 13 residues. Deletions cut 6 bases from V and 8 bases from J, with 16 bases between. Germline values: CDR1 SNHLY, CDR2 FYNNEI. The CDR3 reads CASSAQGPFGYTF. The CDR3 DNA follows: TGTGCCAGCAGCGCTCAGGGCCCTTTCGGCTACACCTTC.

This clone was seen once. The chain joins TRBV18 to TRBJ1-2, with 7 positions matching TRBD1. CDR1 is KGHSH, CDR2 LQKENI, per germline. V dropped 6 bases and J dropped 2; count of bases not matched to a gene: 9. CDR3 length: 15 residues. CDR3 region: CASSPGQVDNYGYTF. The CDR3 bases are TGTGCCAGCTCGCCCGGACAGGTTGACAACTATGGCTACACCTTC.

Worth noting for this clone: One end of the junction does not line up with germline, which may come from a read error. The chain carries TRBV7-9 and TRBJ2-7; D is possibly TRBD1 (6 bases). From germline, CDR1 is SEHNR and CDR2 FQNEAQ (reference sequence). The CDR3 contains 16 residues. CDR3 sequence: CTSSAQTGTNSYEQYF. The DNA for the CDR3 is TGTACCAGCAGCGCCCAAACCGGGACAAACTCCTACGAGCAGTACTTC.

This chain joins TRBV2 and TRBJ1-1, with a weak D call TRBD1 (6 bases). The CDR3 is 13 amino acids. CDR1 and CDR2 from the germline V gene are SNHLY and FYNNEI. Trimming removed 5 bases at V and 5 bases at J, with 12 bases between. The CDR3, as DNA: TGTGCCAGCAGTATATCCCAGGGGACTGAAGCTTTCTTT. It encodes CASSISQGTEAFF.

The V and J genes are TRBV19 and TRBJ1-5; 10 bases match TRBD1. The CDR3 consists of 16 residues. Germline lookup yields CDR1 LNHDA and CDR2 SQIVND (reference sequence). Unmatched junction bases numbered 11, after V lost 6 bases and J lost 6 bases. This CDR3 is CASSHGGTGAGQPQHF. The CDR3 DNA sequence: TGTGCCAGTAGCCATGGGGGGACAGGGGCGGGTCAGCCCCAGCATTTT.

This clone came up once. This chain links TRBV6-5 with TRBJ2-7; 10 bases fit TRBD2. Germline CDR1 and CDR2: MNHEY and SVGAGI. Trimming at V came to 6 bases and at J to 0 bases, leaving 5 bases not matched to a gene. The CDR3 covers 15 residues. CDR3 loop: CASSQGLAFSYEQYF. As DNA, the CDR3 is TGTGCCAGCAGCCAGGGACTAGCGTTCTCCTACGAGCAGTACTTC.